These 11 T cell receptor beta chains share one sample of origin, sequenced in a study of molecular identifiers for immune sequencing clone quantification. TCRdb used MiXCR to reprocess the PCR reads, holding one entry per CDR3 protein. The sample gives just under 650,000 distinct CDR3 sequences, 20% of which show up once; roughly 0.9% is in the top ten. The sample was naive CD8+ T cells from blood, with Jurkat cell RNA spiked in. Subset reported: FACS-sorted CD8+CD4-CCR7+CD45RA+ naive T cells. The receptor source for this set is a human donor in good health. Some libraries in this study had Jurkat cell RNA spiked in.

This clonotype was picked up a small number of times. The rearrangement uses TRBV7-6 and TRBJ2-1; D gene uncertain. The CDR3 loop spans 15 amino acids. V lost 4 bases and J lost 6, with 16 bases in between. Germline V CDR1 and CDR2: SGHVS, FNYEAQ. CDR3 sequence: CASSSQFDWSNEQFF. The CDR3 region has the DNA TGTGCCAGCAGCTCACAATTTGACTGGAGCAATGAGCAGTTCTTC.

There are many counts of this clonotype. One junction end does not reproduce the germline sequence, and a read error may be involved. The chain combines TRBV28 with TRBJ2-7, with 16 bases identical to TRBD2. The CDR3 has 13 residues. Germline V CDR1 and CDR2: MDHEN, SYDVKM. The CDR3 region has the DNA TGTGCCACCTTTAAAAGGGGACTAGCGGGAGGGTTCTTC. It encodes CATFKRGLAGGFF.

There are many counts of this clonotype. V gene TRBV20-1 combines with J gene TRBJ2-3, with D possibly being TRBD2 (5 bases). V was pared by 0 bases and J by 2 bases, with 15 bases between. Germline CDR1 DFQATT, CDR2 SNEGSKA (reference sequence). The CDR3 consists of 16 residues. In nucleotides, the CDR3 is TGCAGTGCTAGAGATGGGAGAGAACATTACACAGATACGCAGTATTTT. This sequence encodes CSARDGREHYTDTQYF.

In this sample, this clonotype turned up many times. The CDR3 is CASSQGTDPVVEQYF. CDR3 in DNA: TGCGCCAGCAGCCAAGGGACTGACCCCGTCGTCGAGCAGTACTTC. The chain carries TRBV4-3 and TRBJ2-7; D may be TRBD2 (5 bases). The ends were cut back, 1 base at V and 6 bases at J, with 16 bases in the middle. The length of the CDR3 is 15 residues. Germline assignment: CDR1 LGHNA and CDR2 YSLEER.

This clonotype has a handful of counts. J is TRBJ1-3 and V is TRBV19; TRBD1 might be the D (5 bases). Germline V CDR1 and CDR2: LNHDA, SQIVND (reference sequence). The CDR3 is 18 amino acids. Trimming stripped 6 bases from V and 4 bases from J, with 25 bases between. CDR3 DNA sequence: TGTGCCAGTAGCTTCCGGGGGGGACCCTCCTCGCGCGGAAACACCATATATTTT. Translation gives CASSFRGGPSSRGNTIYF.

This chain uses TRBV20-1 with TRBJ2-7; D is unclear. Per germline, CDR1 DFQATT and CDR2 SNEGSKA (reference sequence). The V end lost 3 bases, the J end lost 0 bases, and 12 bases lay between the germline ends. The CDR3 is 14 amino acids. Here the CDR3 DNA reads TGCAGTGCTAGCGGGCGGTCCTACTCCTACGAGCAGTACTTC. Its translation: CSASGRSYSYEQYF.

This clonotype was detected many times. The V call is TRBV27, the J call TRBJ1-5; the D gene is possibly TRBD1 (5 bases). Germline V lookup: CDR1 MNHEY, CDR2 SMNVEV (reference sequence). Trimming cost V 3 bases and J 5 bases, with 14 bases left between them. The CDR3 loop spans 15 amino acids. CDR3 sequence reads: CASSLGVRMDQPQHF. CDR3 nucleotide sequence: TGTGCCAGCAGTTTGGGGGTTCGAATGGATCAGCCCCAGCATTTT.

In this sample, this clonotype turned up once. It may be a read error: a sequence one base away is much more abundant. The rearrangement uses TRBV7-2 and TRBJ2-3; no reliable D call. The CDR3 extends over 14 amino acids. From germline, CDR1 is SGHTA and CDR2 FQGNSA. Trimming removed 3 bases at V and 4 bases at J, with 11 bases between. CDR3 DNA: TGTGCCAGCAGCTTTGGCCTATTCGCAGATACGCAGTATTTT. This gives the protein CASSFGLFADTQYF.

This clonotype was detected a few times. The rearrangement uses TRBV24-1 and TRBJ2-1, with TRBD1 matching over 7 bases. With 4 bases clipped from V and 4 bases from J, the junction kept 3 bases outside the gene matches. Germline CDR1 and CDR2: KGHDR and SFDVKD. CDR3 size: 14 residues. The DNA of the CDR3 is TGTGCCACCAGTGACCGGGACAGATACAATGAGCAGTTCTTC. Translation gives CATSDRDRYNEQFF.

To note about this clonotype: Possible read error: a much larger clone is one base away. The chain joins TRBV12-3 or TRBV12-4 to TRBJ1-4; D not resolved. The CDR3 spans 12 residues. The V end was cut by 2 bases, the J end by 7 bases, with 5 bases between. CDR3 nucleotide sequence: TGTGCCAGCAGTTTATTTGGTGAAAAACTGTTTTTT. The encoded protein is CASSLFGEKLFF.

V is TRBV7-7 and J is TRBJ1-6; D is possibly TRBD1 (6 bases). The CDR3 extends over 19 amino acids. Germline-derived CDR1 and CDR2 are SSHAT and FNYEAQ (reference sequence). Trimming cost V 5 bases and J 0 bases, with 20 bases left between them. CDR3 sequence reads: CASSPTSHSGASYNSPLHF. As DNA, the CDR3 is TGTGCCAGCAGCCCGACTAGCCATTCAGGGGCCTCCTATAATTCACCCCTCCACTTT.